The next 27 T cell receptor beta chains were all read from a single sample in a study of shared clonotypes between healthy human individuals. Clones were read by immunoSEQ multiplex PCR, and TCRdb kept only the in-frame ones, dropping some. The profile shows more than 150,000 clones, 65% to 70% of them singletons. Material: memory CD4+ T cells sorted from blood. Stated subset: CD45RA-negative fraction. The origin of the receptors is a young man in good health.

This clone has just a few counts. CDR3 DNA sequence: TGCGCCAGCAACGTAGATGGCCCCTCCTACGAGCAGTACTTC. Residues: CASNVDGPSYEQYF. The rearrangement links TRBV10-2 to TRBJ2-7, with D uncertain. Germline lookup yields CDR1 WSHSY and CDR2 SAAADI. The CDR3 length is 14 residues. Trimming cost V 7 bases and J 0 bases, with 13 bases left between them.

The gene calls are TRBV4-1 and TRBJ2-2, with D tentatively TRBD1 (6 bases). CDR1 is MGHRA, CDR2 YSYEKL, per germline. Trimming shortened V by 6 bases and J by 4 bases, and 27 bases separated the two germline ends. The CDR3 contains 19 residues. The CDR3 DNA reads TGCGCCAGCAGTCCAAACTTATTTGGCCTAGTGGGGGCCACCGGGGAGCTGTTTTTT. This gives the protein CASSPNLFGLVGATGELFF.

This chain joins TRBV28 and TRBJ2-5; 8 bases are a match to TRBD1. J was trimmed by 3 bases and V by 0 bases; bases with no gene match: 6. Germline V gene data show CDR1 as MDHEN and CDR2 as SYDVKM. The CDR3 is 16 amino acids. In nucleotides, the CDR3 is TGTGCCAGCAGTTTATGGACAGGGGTGAGGAAAGAGACCCAGTACTTC. Translation gives CASSLWTGVRKETQYF.

Comment on this clone: A far larger clone lies a single base away; this is likely a read error. The V and J genes are TRBV11-3 and TRBJ2-1; D is possibly TRBD1 (6 bases). From germline, CDR1 is SGHNT and CDR2 YENEEA. The ends were cut back, 5 bases at V and 11 bases at J, with 19 bases in the middle. This CDR3 contains 14 residues. The CDR3 loop is CASSHQSARGKQFF. CDR3 DNA sequence: TGTGCCAGCAGCCATCAATCCGCGAGGGGGAAGCAGTTCTTC.

The sample holds a few counts of this clone. The chain couples TRBV6-5 to TRBJ2-2; no clear D gene. Trimming cost V 2 bases and J 6 bases, with 4 bases left between them. Germline CDR1 and CDR2: MNHEY and SVGAGI. This CDR3 has 12 amino acids. CDR3 amino acids: CASSYIAGELFF. CDR3 in DNA: TGTGCCAGCAGTTACATAGCCGGGGAGCTGTTTTTT.

V usage is TRBV5-4 and J usage is TRBJ2-2, with 8 bases fitting TRBD2. The germline V gene has CDR1 SGHNT and CDR2 YYREEE (reference sequence). V dropped 0 bases and J dropped 4; count of bases not matched to a gene: 2. The CDR3 is 15 amino acids. The CDR3 nucleotides read TGTGCCAGCAGCTTGGGTAGCGGGGCCACCGGGGAGCTGTTTTTT. Protein sequence: CASSLGSGATGELFF.

This clone was seen once. V and J are TRBV18 and TRBJ1-1; 7 bases match TRBD1. V lost 5 bases to trimming and J lost 8 bases; unmatched junction nucleotides: 5. This CDR3 is 12 amino acids long. Germline CDR1 and CDR2: KGHSH and LQKENI. CDR3 coding DNA: TGTGCCAGCTCATCAGGGGGGGGAGAAGCTTTCTTT. Protein sequence: CASSSGGGEAFF.

This sequence joins TRBV5-6 and TRBJ1-5; D unresolved. The CDR3 covers 12 residues. Germline loops: CDR1 SGHDT, CDR2 YYEEEE. V lost 1 base and J 4 bases, leaving 3 bases between the germline ends. The CDR3 protein is CASSLFNQPQHF. CDR3 nucleotide sequence: TGTGCCAGCAGCTTGTTTAATCAGCCCCAGCATTTT.

The CDR3 here is CASSEALLSSDTQYF. CDR3 sequence (DNA): TGTGCCAGCAGTGAAGCGCTTTTGAGTTCAGATACGCAGTATTTT. This chain uses TRBV2 with TRBJ2-3; D is undetermined. The CDR3 has 15 residues. The V gene lost 0 bases and the J gene lost 4 bases, with 11 bases spanning the gap. CDR1 and CDR2 (germline): SNHLY, FYNNEI.

This clone was picked up a small number of times. This CDR3 is CASSPGRNYGYTF. The CDR3, as DNA: TGTGCCAGCAGTCCGGGACGGAACTATGGCTACACCTTC. This chain joins TRBV28 and TRBJ1-2, with D perhaps TRBD1 (5 bases). Germline V gene data show CDR1 as MDHEN and CDR2 as SYDVKM. CDR3 size: 13 residues. Trimming took 5 bases from V and 2 from J, leaving 9 bases between them.

The chain employs TRBV7-2 and TRBJ1-5; D is unclear. V lost 3 bases to trimming and J lost 3 bases, with 6 bases between them. CDR1 is SGHTA, CDR2 FQGNSA, per germline. This CDR3 is 13 amino acids long. CDR3 coding DNA: TGTGCCAGCAGCTTTCTCAACAATCAGCCCCAGCATTTT. Protein product: CASSFLNNQPQHF.

This clone was seen more than once but under ten times. The V and J genes are TRBV11-2 and TRBJ2-5; D is ambiguous. There are 14 residues in the CDR3. V was trimmed by 5 bases and J by 2 bases, leaving 12 bases between them. CDR1 and CDR2 (germline): SGHAT, FQNNGV. CDR3 in amino acids: CASSPHRTQETQYF. The CDR3 nucleotides read TGTGCCAGCAGCCCCCATCGAACTCAAGAGACCCAGTACTTC. Full variable domain (missing parts from reference TRBV11-2 and TRBJ2-5): EAGVAQSPRYKIIEKRQSVAFWCNPISGHATLYWYQQILGQGPKLLIQFQNNGVVDDSQLPKDRFSAERLKGVDSTLKIQPAKLEDSAVYLCASSPHRTQETQYFGPGTRLLVL.

The sample holds a few counts of this clone. This chain uses TRBV6-5 with TRBJ2-1, with 7 bases lining up with TRBD2. CDR1 is MNHEY and CDR2 is SVGAGI in the germline V gene. The J segment lost 9 bases and the V segment lost 8 bases, leaving 13 bases of the junction unmatched. The CDR3 extends over 14 amino acids. CDR3 DNA sequence: TGTGCCAGCCGGGGGGACCGCTTAGTTGGTGAGCAGTTCTTC. Its protein is CASRGDRLVGEQFF.

This clone has only one observation. CDR3 nucleotide sequence: TGTGCCAGCAGCGTAGGGTCGGGCAATGAGCAGTTCTTC. It translates to CASSVGSGNEQFF. The V gene is TRBV9, the J gene TRBJ2-1, with D unclear. The CDR3 is made up of 13 amino acids. The germline V and J ends were trimmed by 0 bases and 6 bases, with 7 bases remaining between them. The V gene's germline CDR1 is SGDLS and CDR2 YYNGEE. Looking up the rest from reference TRBV9 and TRBJ2-1 gives the full variable domain: DSGVTQTPKHLITATGQRVTLRCSPRSGDLSVYWYQQSLDQGLQFLIQYYNGEERAKGNILERFSAQQFPDLHSELNLSSLELGDSALYFCASSVGSGNEQFFGPGTRLTVL.

The V and J genes are TRBV10-3 and TRBJ1-5, with TRBD1 matching over 7 bases. Losses at the gene ends were 5 bases for V and 4 bases for J; bases not matched to a gene: 5. This CDR3 is built from 14 residues. CDR1 ENHRY and CDR2 SYGVKD come from the germline V gene. As DNA, the CDR3 is TGTGCCATCAGTATCCAGGGGGGGAATCAGCCCCAGCATTTT. This codes for CAISIQGGNQPQHF.

The gene calls are TRBV2 and TRBJ2-7; 10 bases line up with TRBD2. This CDR3 has 15 amino acids. Germline lookup yields CDR1 SNHLY and CDR2 FYNNEI. After removal of 1 base from V and 9 bases from J, the junction contained 9 bases not matched to a gene. The CDR3 protein is CASSEGLAGVGGQYF. Written as DNA, the CDR3 is TGTGCCAGCAGTGAAGGGCTAGCGGGAGTTGGTGGGCAGTACTTC.

This clone was detected a few times. V is TRBV18 and J is TRBJ2-3, with D uncertain. Trimming cost V 2 bases and J 6 bases, with 15 bases left between them. The CDR3 sequence is 15 residues long. CDR1 is KGHSH, CDR2 LQKENI, per germline. The CDR3 spells CASSPDGRIKDTQYF. The CDR3 nucleotides are TGTGCCAGCTCACCAGACGGTAGAATCAAGGATACGCAGTATTTT. The variable domain in full, with the rest retrieved from reference TRBV18 and TRBJ2-3, is NAGVMQNPRHLVRRRGQEARLRCSPMKGHSHVYWYRQLPEEGLKFMVYLQKENIIDESGMPKERFSAEFPKEGPSILRIQQVVRGDSAAYFCASSPDGRIKDTQYFGPGTRLTVL.

This clone was seen a handful of times. CDR3 sequence reads: CASSYLSGTDTQYF. The CDR3 DNA follows: TGCGCCAGCAGCTACTTATCAGGCACAGATACGCAGTATTTT. The chain is built from TRBV5-1 and TRBJ2-3; no definite D call. Trimming left V 3 bases short and J 1 base short, with 9 bases between. The CDR3 extends over 14 amino acids. CDR1 and CDR2 from the germline V gene are SGHRS and YFSETQ.

The chain employs TRBV7-3 and TRBJ1-5; TRBD1 might be the D (5 bases). The V gene's germline CDR1 is SGHTA and CDR2 FQGTGA. CDR3 length: 13 amino acids. Trimming left V 2 bases short and J 7 bases short, with 9 bases between. The CDR3: CASSLARGQPQHF. CDR3 DNA: TGTGCCAGCAGCTTAGCTCGGGGGCAGCCCCAGCATTTT. Variable domain in full (rest from reference TRBV7-3 and TRBJ1-5): GAGVSQTPSNKVTEKGKYVELRCDPISGHTALYWYRQSLGQGPEFLIYFQGTGAADDSGLPNDRFFAVRPEGSVSTLKIQRTERGDSAVYLCASSLARGQPQHFGDGTRLSIL.

Regarding this clone: It differs at one base from a far larger clone, so likely a read error. Different DNA sequences within this sample yield the same CDR3. The chain joins TRBV23-1 to TRBJ2-7; unclear D gene. Being an ORF, TRBV23-1 has a function that is uncertain. The CDR3 sequence is 16 residues long. CDR3 nucleotide sequence: TGCGCTAGCAGTCAATTGCCTGGAGATAGCTCCTACGAGCAGTACTTC. Protein product: CASSQLPGDSSYEQYF.

This clone was counted only a few times. The V and J genes are TRBV6-1 and TRBJ2-7, with a weak D call TRBD1 (5 bases). V lost 8 bases, J lost 2 bases, and 19 bases lay in between. CDR1 MNHNS and CDR2 SASEGT come from the germline V gene. This CDR3 is built from 15 residues. In nucleotides, the CDR3 is TGTGCCAGCTTAAGACAGACGGGTTTTGCCTACGAGCAGTACTTC. Its protein is CASLRQTGFAYEQYF.

The chain is built from TRBV20-1 and TRBJ2-5; D gene unclear. The CDR3 has 11 residues. Trimming removed 4 bases at V and 5 bases at J, with 8 bases between. The germline gives CDR1 DFQATT, CDR2 SNEGSKA (reference sequence). CDR3 sequence reads: CSAITGETQYF. CDR3 DNA: TGCAGTGCTATCACCGGGGAGACCCAGTACTTC.

The V call is TRBV7-3, the J call TRBJ2-3; 8 nucleotides align to TRBD2. V shed 1 base and J 10 bases; nucleotides not matched to a gene: 4. The V gene's germline CDR1 is SGHTA and CDR2 FQGTGA. The CDR3 totals 13 residues. The CDR3 here is CASSLNMRGAQYF. The CDR3 bases are TGTGCCAGCAGCTTAAATATGCGGGGGGCGCAGTATTTT.

With regard to this clone: One junction end disagrees with the germline gene, perhaps due to a read error. This chain links TRBV6-5 with TRBJ2-5; TRBD1 matches at 8 bases. This CDR3 contains 14 residues. The germline V gene encodes CDR1 MNHEY and CDR2 SVGAGI. The CDR3 sequence: CASSYSARDRLLDF. The CDR3, as DNA: TGTGCCAGCAGTTACTCGGCCCGGGACAGGTTGCTGGACTTC.

The V and J genes are TRBV11-3 and TRBJ2-1, with 12 bases matching TRBD2. The CDR3 covers 17 residues. Per the germline V gene, CDR1 is SGHNT and CDR2 is YENEEA. The V gene end was trimmed by 4 bases and the J gene end by 1 base; junction bases not matched to a gene: 5. The CDR3 sequence: CASSSSGLAGSYNEQFF. CDR3 DNA: TGTGCCAGCAGCTCCTCAGGACTAGCGGGGTCCTACAATGAGCAGTTCTTC.

The table lists this clone with many counts. The chain joins TRBV2 to TRBJ2-7; 8 bases fit TRBD1. V trimming: 7 bases; J trimming: 0 bases; junction bases outside the gene matches: 8. This CDR3 has 15 amino acids. The germline CDR1 and CDR2 sequences are SNHLY and FYNNEI. The CDR3 DNA is TGTGCCAGCACCCAACAGGGGGTAAGCTCCTACGAGCAGTACTTC. Amino acids: CASTQQGVSSYEQYF.

This clone was counted a few times. The CDR3, as DNA: TGCGCCAGCAGCGAGGAACAGGGCCAAGAGACCCAGTACTTC. It codes for CASSEEQGQETQYF. This chain joins TRBV5-1 and TRBJ2-5, with D maybe TRBD1 (6 bases). Looked up from germline, CDR1 is SGHRS and CDR2 is YFSETQ. CDR3 size: 14 residues. Deletions cut 4 bases from V and 1 base from J, with 11 bases between.